These 16 T cell receptor beta chains were sequenced from one sample in a study of blood T cell repertoires in COVID-19. The repertoire was sequenced with immunoSEQ multiplex PCR; TCRdb's copy has only in-frame clones and lacks some. Of under 450,000 clones in the sample, roughly 87% were seen once. Input material: PBMCs or T cells enriched from blood (not recorded which). These receptors all stem from a woman aged 30 to 39 who had recovered from COVID-19.

This rearrangement joins TRBV15 to TRBJ1-1; 7 nucleotides line up with TRBD1. Looked up from germline, CDR1 is LNHNV and CDR2 is YYDKDF (reference sequence). Unmatched junction bases numbered 9, after V lost 2 bases and J lost 6 bases. This CDR3 region has 15 residues. The CDR3 protein is CATSRLRQGPPEAFF. Written as DNA, the CDR3 is TGTGCCACCAGCAGACTAAGACAGGGACCCCCTGAAGCTTTCTTT. Using reference TRBV15 and TRBJ1-1 for the parts outside the CDR3, the full variable domain is DAMVIQNPRYQVTQFGKPVTLSCSQTLNHNVMYWYQQKSSQAPKLLFHYYDKDFNNEADTPDNFQSRRPNTSFCFLDIRSPGLGDTAMYLCATSRLRQGPPEAFFGQGTRLTVV.

This sequence joins TRBV19 and TRBJ2-3, with TRBD2 matching over 8 bases. Per germline, CDR1 LNHDA and CDR2 SQIVND (reference sequence). CDR3 size: 18 residues. The V gene end was trimmed by 0 bases and the J gene end by 2 bases; junction bases not matched to a gene: 10. Written as DNA, the CDR3 is TGTGCCAGTAGTATAGATCGGGCGAGCGGGAGTTTCACAGATACGCAGTATTTT. Protein: CASSIDRASGSFTDTQYF.

The chain recombines TRBV7-9 with TRBJ2-6; 7 nucleotides agree with TRBD1. Losses at the gene ends were 4 bases for V and 1 base for J; bases not matched to a gene: 4. The CDR3 has 16 residues. The germline V gene has CDR1 SEHNR and CDR2 FQNEAQ (reference sequence). This CDR3 reads CASSSETGSGANVLTF. In nucleotides, the CDR3 is TGTGCCAGCAGCTCCGAGACAGGGTCTGGGGCCAACGTCCTGACTTTC.

The chain couples TRBV27 to TRBJ2-5; 8 bases match TRBD1. The CDR3 length is 15 residues. V gave up 5 bases and J gave up 5 bases; unmatched junction bases: 10. Germline V gene lookup returns CDR1 MNHEY and CDR2 SMNVEV (reference sequence). CDR3 DNA sequence: TGTGCCAGCAGTGCACCTGGACAGGGTGAGGAGACCCAGTACTTC. It is translated as CASSAPGQGEETQYF.

This chain uses TRBV5-1 with TRBJ2-5; 8 nucleotides match TRBD2. The V and J ends lost 4 bases and 4 bases, in that order; junction bases with no gene match: 6. The CDR3 length is 14 residues. From germline, CDR1 is SGHRS and CDR2 YFSETQ. The CDR3 protein is CASSPGGGRETQYF. The CDR3 DNA follows: TGCGCCAGCAGCCCCGGGGGGGGGAGAGAGACCCAGTACTTC.

The chain employs TRBV28 and TRBJ2-3; TRBD2 matches 9 bases. This CDR3 comprises 15 residues. The junction had 4 bases not matched to a gene; V was cut back by 3 bases and J by 3 bases. Germline CDR1 is MDHEN and CDR2 is SYDVKM. The CDR3 nucleotides read TGTGCCAGCAGTTTGCGGCTAGCGGGGACAGATACGCAGTATTTT. It yields the protein CASSLRLAGTDTQYF.

This CDR3 is CASSPGGNTEAFF. The CDR3 nucleotides read TGTGCCAGTAGCCCGGGGGGGAACACTGAAGCTTTCTTT. V gene TRBV19 combines with J gene TRBJ1-1, with D possibly TRBD1 on 5 matching bases. The CDR3 spans 13 residues. Trimming stripped 6 bases from V and 1 base from J, with 9 bases between. Germline-derived CDR1 and CDR2 are LNHDA and SQIVND (reference sequence). Full variable domain (outside the CDR3, taken from reference TRBV19 and TRBJ1-1): DGGITQSPKYLFRKEGQNVTLSCEQNLNHDAMYWYRQDPGQGLRLIYYSQIVNDFQKGDIAEGYSVSREKKESFPLTVTSAQKNPTAFYLCASSPGGNTEAFFGQGTRLTVV.

The rearrangement links TRBV25-1 to TRBJ1-1; 7 bases map to TRBD1. The V and J ends lost 7 bases and 0 bases, in that order; junction bases with no gene match: 14. The CDR3 is 17 residues long. Germline-derived CDR1 and CDR2 are MGHDK and SYGVNS. CDR3: CASIGMTGISMNTEAFF. The CDR3 DNA sequence: TGTGCCAGCATTGGAATGACAGGGATTTCCATGAACACTGAAGCTTTCTTT. Together with reference TRBV25-1 and TRBJ1-1, the CDR3 gives the full variable domain: EADIYQTPRYLVIGTGKKITLECSQTMGHDKMYWYQQDPGMELHLIHYSYGVNSTEKGDLSSESTVSRIRTEHFPLTLESARPSHTSQYLCASIGMTGISMNTEAFFGQGTRLTVV.

V is TRBV3-1 (or the pseudogene TRBV3-2) and J is TRBJ2-7; a weak D match, TRBD1 (5 bases). This CDR3 has 20 residues. CDR1 and CDR2 from the germline V gene are LGHDT and YNNKEL (reference sequence). V was shortened by 0 bases and J by 3 bases, with 27 bases between the two germline ends. The CDR3 loop reads CASSQDGFEQAPGCHYEQYF. CDR3 DNA sequence: TGTGCCAGCAGCCAAGATGGGTTCGAACAGGCGCCTGGGTGCCACTACGAGCAGTACTTC.

This clone occurred many times. This chain uses TRBV7-9 with TRBJ2-1; 14 bases agree with TRBD2. The CDR3 totals 17 residues. Germline-derived CDR1 and CDR2 are SEHNR and FQNEAQ (reference sequence). The V gene end was trimmed by 6 bases and the J gene end by 6 bases; junction bases not matched to a gene: 10. CDR3 amino acids: CASSSLKGLAGVNEQFF. The DNA of the CDR3 is TGTGCCAGCAGTTCCCTTAAGGGACTAGCGGGGGTCAATGAGCAGTTCTTC.

The genes are TRBV6-6 and TRBJ2-1, with 13 bases aligning to TRBD2. CDR3 length equals 13 residues. Per germline, CDR1 MNHNY and CDR2 SVGAGI (reference sequence). The V segment lost 10 bases and the J segment 6 bases; nucleotides outside the gene matches: 3. The CDR3 region is CAIGTSGTNEQFF. CDR3 in DNA: TGTGCCATCGGGACTAGCGGGACCAATGAGCAGTTCTTC.

This clone was observed a handful of times. The CDR3 DNA is TGTGCCTGGAGTGTCTGGCAGGGGGCTTCACCCCTCCACTTT. Translated: CAWSVWQGASPLHF. The chain links TRBV30 to TRBJ1-6; 8 bases match TRBD1. Trimming removed 0 bases from V and 9 bases from J; junction bases left unmatched: 4. The CDR3 is 14 amino acids. Germline CDR1 is GTSNPN and CDR2 is SVGIG (reference sequence).

The chain recombines TRBV7-8 with TRBJ2-7, with 10 bases identical to TRBD2. Per germline, CDR1 SGHVS and CDR2 FQNEAQ. The CDR3 loop spans 15 amino acids. Trimming at V came to 1 base and at J to 5 bases, leaving 5 bases not matched to a gene. The CDR3 is CASSLGPLAGDEQYF. The CDR3 DNA reads TGTGCCAGCAGCTTAGGCCCCCTAGCGGGAGACGAGCAGTACTTC.

This clone was found a few times. The chain has TRBV27 and TRBJ1-5, with a possible D match to TRBD1 (5 bases). The CDR3 is 16 residues long. The V gene's germline CDR1 is MNHEY and CDR2 SMNVEV (reference sequence). Trimming stripped 1 base from V and 2 bases from J, with 12 bases between. The CDR3 reads CASSLYPWGGNQPQHF. In DNA, the CDR3 is TGTGCCAGCAGTTTATATCCCTGGGGCGGCAATCAGCCCCAGCATTTT.

The rearrangement uses TRBV5-6 and TRBJ2-1; D remains unclear. Germline loops: CDR1 SGHDT, CDR2 YYEEEE. The V and J ends lost 0 bases and 7 bases respectively, with 5 bases between them. This CDR3 is built from 12 residues. This CDR3 reads CASSLEHNEQFF. DNA of the CDR3: TGTGCCAGCAGCTTGGAACATAATGAGCAGTTCTTC.

The J gene is TRBJ1-2, the V gene TRBV7-6; D is ambiguous. Germline V lookup: CDR1 SGHVS, CDR2 FNYEAQ. This CDR3 comprises 14 residues. Trimming shortened V by 1 base and J by 6 bases, and 12 bases separated the two germline ends. DNA of the CDR3: TGTGCCAGCAGCTTAGTCCGGTCAACTCATGGCTACACCTTC. It yields the protein CASSLVRSTHGYTF. The full variable domain, rest sourced from reference TRBV7-6 and TRBJ1-2, is GAGVSQSPRYKVTKRGQDVALRCDPISGHVSLYWYRQALGQGPEFLTYFNYEAQQDKSGLPNDRFSAERPEGSISTLTIQRTEQRDSAMYRCASSLVRSTHGYTFGSGTRLTVV.